This TCR beta chain comes out of a study of T cell repertoires in cytomegalovirus infection. Ten or more counts support this clonotype. Its specificity is unknown. CDR1 and CDR2 from the germline V gene are SGHVS and FQNEAQ. Trimming stripped 1 base from V and 7 bases from J, with 8 bases between. The CDR3 extends over 13 amino acids. Via MiXCR, TCRdb re-called the reads, giving one row per CDR3 protein. The data hold fewer than 70,000 distinct CDR3 sequences, with roughly 28% observed a single time. The sequence derives from a human donor in good health (CMV status not recorded). Some clones in this sample may be carry-over from other donors' samples. The gene calls are TRBV7-8 and TRBJ2-1; D perhaps matches TRBD1 (6 bases). The source material was CD8+ T cells from cultured PBMCs, sampled from culture after CMV antigen stimulation. The CDR3 here is CASSLGQANEQFF. The CDR3 DNA reads as TGTGCCAGCAGCTTAGGACAGGCGAATGAGCAGTTCTTC. Drawing the rest from reference TRBV7-8 and TRBJ2-1, the complete variable domain is GAGVSQSPRYKVAKRGQDVALRCDPISGHVSLFWYQQALGQGPEFLTYFQNEAQLDKSGLPSDRFFAERPEGSVSTLKIQRTQQEDSAVYLCASSLGQANEQFFGPGTRLTVL.